Each of the 13 T cell receptor beta chains below was sequenced from the same sample in a study of blood T cell repertoires in COVID-19. Method: immunoSEQ multiplex PCR; TCRdb's copy keeps in-frame clones and lacks some. Among some 74,000 clones, approximately 81% were seen once, and the ten largest hold around 5%. Specimen: peripheral blood. Receptors originate from an elderly woman with active or convalescent COVID-19.

This chain uses TRBV5-5 with TRBJ2-3; no firm D call. The CDR3 has 14 residues. Trimming removed 2 bases from V and 2 bases from J, with 9 bases in between. Germline assignment: CDR1 SGHKS and CDR2 YYEKEE (reference sequence). The CDR3 sequence: CASSFSGATDTQYF. The CDR3 DNA reads as TGTGCCAGCAGCTTTTCTGGAGCCACAGATACGCAGTATTTT.

This CDR3 reads CASSTGQGGGDTQYF. The CDR3, as DNA: TGCGCCAGCAGCACGGGACAGGGAGGTGGAGATACGCAGTATTTT. The chain employs TRBV5-1 and TRBJ2-3; 9 bases line up with TRBD1. Germline V gene sequence: CDR1 SGHRS, CDR2 YFSETQ. This CDR3 has 15 amino acids. V dropped 4 bases and J dropped 5; count of bases not matched to a gene: 8.

This sequence joins TRBV28 and TRBJ2-7, with 8 positions matching TRBD2. Germline loops: CDR1 MDHEN, CDR2 SYDVKM. Losses at the gene ends were 8 bases for V and 5 bases for J; bases not matched to a gene: 11. The CDR3 is 14 residues long. CDR3 nucleotide sequence: TGTGCCAGCTCAGCGGGGGCCGAAGCTGACGAGCAGTACTTC. Translated, it gives CASSAGAEADEQYF.

The chain links TRBV10-3 to TRBJ2-2; 7 bases align to TRBD1. This CDR3 comprises 14 residues. The ends lost 1 base at V and 4 bases at J; junction bases unmatched: 0. The V gene's germline CDR1 is ENHRY and CDR2 SYGVKD. The chain's CDR3 is CAISEYRGTGELFF. The DNA for the CDR3 is TGTGCCATCAGTGAGTACAGGGGCACCGGGGAGCTGTTTTTT.

This clone was observed a handful of times. This chain joins TRBV15 and TRBJ2-7; perhaps TRBD1 as D (6 bases). In germline, CDR1 is LNHNV, CDR2 YYDKDF (reference sequence). V was shortened by 6 bases and J by 2 bases, with 14 bases between the two germline ends. This CDR3 contains 14 residues. DNA of the CDR3: TGTGCCACCAGTTACAGGGCTAAACCCTACGAGCAGTACTTC. Translation gives CATSYRAKPYEQYF.

This chain uses TRBV12-3 or TRBV12-4 with TRBJ2-7, with D uncertain. The CDR3 sequence is 13 residues long. Trimming removed 0 bases from V and 6 bases from J, with 9 bases in between. The CDR3 region is CASSLAMTGEQYF. CDR3 bases: TGTGCCAGCAGTTTAGCGATGACGGGCGAGCAGTACTTC.

The DNA of the CDR3 is TGTGCCAGCAGCGTAGGTTCTTTTGCAGGGGCCTACGAGCAGTACTTC. It encodes CASSVGSFAGAYEQYF. V and J are TRBV9 and TRBJ2-7; a possible D gene is TRBD1 (6 bases). CDR3 length equals 16 residues. Trimming removed 0 bases from V and 2 bases from J, with 15 bases in between. Germline V gene sequence: CDR1 SGDLS, CDR2 YYNGEE.

CDR3 nucleotide sequence: TGTGCCAGCAGCAGAAACAGGGGTCAAGAGACCCAGTACTTC. It yields the protein CASSRNRGQETQYF. The genes are TRBV3-1 (or the pseudogene TRBV3-2) and TRBJ2-5; 7 bases align to TRBD1. This CDR3 has 14 residues. Looked up from germline, CDR1 is LGHDT and CDR2 is YNNKEL (reference sequence). Losses at the gene ends were 5 bases for V and 2 bases for J; bases not matched to a gene: 5.

This chain uses TRBV5-1 with TRBJ1-6; D gene uncertain. Germline CDR1 and CDR2: SGHRS and YFSETQ. The V end lost 4 bases, the J end lost 10 bases, and 15 bases lay between the germline ends. The CDR3 length is 14 residues. Here the CDR3 reads CASSDGQPGSPLHF. The CDR3 DNA reads as TGCGCCAGCAGCGACGGCCAGCCGGGATCACCCCTCCACTTT.

The rearrangement joins TRBV2 to TRBJ2-2; 9 bases are a match to TRBD1. The CDR3 totals 15 residues. Germline CDR1 is SNHLY and CDR2 is FYNNEI. Trimming took 6 bases from V and 4 from J; bases not matched to a gene: 6. The DNA for the CDR3 is TGTGCCAGCAGGTCACAGGGGGCGGGCACCGGGGAGCTGTTTTTT. Translated, it gives CASRSQGAGTGELFF.

V is TRBV7-2 and J is TRBJ2-1; 7 bases are a match to TRBD2. The CDR3 runs 14 residues. The germline gives CDR1 SGHTA, CDR2 FQGNSA. The V segment lost 5 bases and the J segment 11 bases; nucleotides outside the gene matches: 12. CDR3 in DNA: TGTGCCAGCAGCCTAACGCCCGTGACTAGCAAGCAGTTCTTC. Translated: CASSLTPVTSKQFF. Using reference TRBV7-2 and TRBJ2-1 for the parts outside the CDR3, the full variable domain is GAGVSQSPSNKVTEKGKDVELRCDPISGHTALYWYRQSLGQGLEFLIYFQGNSAPDKSGLPSDRFSAERTGGSVSTLTIQRTQQEDSAVYLCASSLTPVTSKQFFGPGTRLTVL.

The gene calls are TRBV27 and TRBJ2-3; D uncertain. The CDR3 covers 15 residues. Germline CDR1 MNHEY, CDR2 SMNVEV (reference sequence). The ends were cut back, 4 bases at V and 2 bases at J, with 13 bases in the middle. CDR3 sequence (DNA): TGTGCCAGCAGTTCCATCCATACAGCCACAGATACGCAGTATTTT. Translating gives CASSSIHTATDTQYF.

About this clone: The same CDR3 can be traced to other DNA sequences in this sample. V is TRBV5-1 and J is TRBJ2-7; 7 bases are shared with TRBD1. The CDR3 extends over 14 amino acids. Trimming at V came to 4 bases and at J to 4 bases, leaving 8 bases not matched to a gene. CDR1 SGHRS and CDR2 YFSETQ come from the germline V gene. CDR3 nucleotide sequence: TGCGCCAGCAGCCCCGACAGGGTAGCGTACGAGCAGTACTTC. Translating it yields CASSPDRVAYEQYF.